Shown below are 26 T cell receptor beta chains from a single sample sequenced in a study of early T cells in non-severe SARS-CoV-2 infection. TCRdb independently ran MiXCR on the 5' RACE reads; one entry per CDR3 protein. The table records 80,000 to 95,000 distinct CDR3 sequences, about 15% of them present only once. Sequences were derived from whole blood, sampled at baseline. Receptors originate from an adult who was a healthcare worker with PCR-confirmed SARS-CoV-2 infection or an uninfected control (not recorded which).

Concerning this clonotype itself: A much larger clone lies one base from this, so it may be a read error. The gene calls are TRBV10-3 and TRBJ2-2, with D tentatively TRBD1 or TRBD2 (6 bases each). CDR3 size: 14 residues. Germline-derived CDR1 and CDR2 are ENHRY and SYGVKD. Trimming pared 8 bases from V and 3 bases from J, leaving 13 bases between. The DNA of the CDR3 is TGTGCCATCGCCGACAGGAGGGACACCGGGGAGCTGTTTTTT. This sequence encodes CAIADRRDTGELFF.

V and J are TRBV2 and TRBJ2-3, with 8 bases lining up with TRBD2. The CDR3 length is 11 residues. CDR1 is SNHLY and CDR2 is FYNNEI in the germline V gene. V gave up 9 bases and J gave up 4 bases; unmatched junction bases: 0. CDR3: CARAGADTQYF. The CDR3 bases are TGTGCCAGAGCGGGGGCAGATACGCAGTATTTT. Looking up the rest from reference TRBV2 and TRBJ2-3 gives the full variable domain: EPEVTQTPSHQVTQMGQEVILRCVPISNHLYFYWYRQILGQKVEFLVSFYNNEISEKSEIFDDQFSVERPDGSNFTLKIRSTKLEDSAMYFCARAGADTQYFGPGTRLTVL.

Many counts were recorded for this clonotype. The V gene is TRBV6-1, the J gene TRBJ1-5; D may be TRBD1 (6 bases). V lost 10 bases and J 4 bases, leaving 14 bases between the germline ends. This CDR3 spans 13 amino acids. Looked up from germline, CDR1 is MNHNS and CDR2 is SASEGT. CDR3 protein: CATNRVGNQPQHF. CDR3 DNA: TGTGCCACAAACAGGGTTGGTAATCAGCCCCAGCATTTT.

The chain has TRBV11-2 and TRBJ2-7; TRBD2 matches at 7 bases. The V and J ends lost 5 bases and 1 base, in that order; junction bases with no gene match: 5. Germline CDR1 and CDR2: SGHAT and FQNNGV. The CDR3 has 14 amino acids. CDR3: CASSPREESYEQYF. CDR3 bases: TGTGCCAGCAGCCCCCGGGAGGAATCCTACGAGCAGTACTTC.

The rearrangement links TRBV20-1 to TRBJ1-5; the match to TRBD1 covers 7 bases. The CDR3 runs 14 residues. V shed 1 base and J 7 bases; nucleotides not matched to a gene: 7. CDR1 and CDR2 (germline): DFQATT, SNEGSKA (reference sequence). This chain's CDR3 is CSARVTGEHQPQHF. CDR3 nucleotide sequence: TGCAGTGCTAGAGTAACAGGGGAGCACCAGCCCCAGCATTTT.

This chain joins TRBV7-2 and TRBJ1-4, with TRBD1 identical over 7 bases. This CDR3 comprises 14 residues. Germline V gene lookup returns CDR1 SGHTA and CDR2 FQGNSA. After removal of 3 bases from V and 4 bases from J, the junction contained 2 bases not matched to a gene. The CDR3 nucleotides are TGTGCCAGCAGCTTCCGGGACAGTAATGAAAAACTGTTTTTT. Amino acid sequence: CASSFRDSNEKLFF.

This clonotype was observed at least ten times. The V gene is TRBV12-3 or TRBV12-4, the J gene TRBJ2-3, with D possibly being TRBD2 (5 bases). This CDR3 has 14 amino acids. Deletions cut 4 bases from V and 4 bases from J, with 12 bases between. The CDR3 region is CASSWLGRADTQYF. The CDR3, as DNA: TGTGCCAGCAGTTGGCTAGGGCGGGCAGATACGCAGTATTTT.

This clonotype has at least ten counts. The V call is TRBV23-1, the J call TRBJ1-5; weak D call: TRBD1 (6 bases). TRBV23-1 is an open reading frame, and its role is uncertain. The CDR3 is made up of 15 amino acids. V lost 9 bases, J lost 2 bases, and 17 bases lay in between. CDR3 sequence reads: CARIYQTGGNQPQHF. The CDR3 bases are TGCGCCAGGATATACCAGACAGGCGGCAATCAGCCCCAGCATTTT.

V gene TRBV25-1 combines with J gene TRBJ2-7, with D possibly being TRBD2 (6 bases). V gave up 3 bases and J gave up 0 bases, with 12 bases separating them. The length of the CDR3 is 15 residues. The germline V gene has CDR1 MGHDK and CDR2 SYGVNS. The CDR3 DNA sequence: TGTGCCAGCAGTGATAATGCGGGGCCCTCCTACGAGCAGTACTTC. Protein sequence: CASSDNAGPSYEQYF.

The chain couples TRBV29-1 to TRBJ2-7; D gene unclear. Trimming took 6 bases from V and 3 from J, leaving 9 bases between them. Germline loops: CDR1 SQVTM, CDR2 ANQGSEA. This CDR3 contains 11 residues. CDR3 sequence reads: CSVAKNYEQYF. The CDR3 nucleotides are TGCAGCGTGGCGAAAAACTACGAGCAGTACTTC.

This clonotype has just a few counts. The chain carries TRBV11-2 and TRBJ2-3; D gene uncertain. This CDR3 region has 11 residues. From germline, CDR1 is SGHAT and CDR2 FQNNGV. The V and J ends lost 3 bases and 8 bases respectively, with 6 bases between them. For the CDR3, the DNA is TGTGCCAGCAGCTTGTGGGGTACGCAGTATTTT. It is translated as CASSLWGTQYF.

This clonotype was observed a handful of times. The chain links TRBV2 to TRBJ1-5; D gene uncertain. This CDR3 is built from 12 residues. CDR1 is SNHLY, CDR2 FYNNEI, per germline. V was clipped by 1 base and J by 10 bases, with 8 bases between them. CDR3 sequence reads: CASSEEGIPQHF. In nucleotides, the CDR3 is TGTGCCAGCAGTGAAGAGGGAATACCCCAGCATTTT.

This clonotype was seen at least ten times. This CDR3 is CSVGGLAGSGYNEQFF. The CDR3 nucleotides read TGCAGCGTTGGCGGACTAGCGGGATCTGGTTACAATGAGCAGTTCTTC. The chain has TRBV29-1 and TRBJ2-1; 12 nucleotides agree with TRBD2. Trimming at V came to 4 bases and at J to 4 bases, leaving 8 bases not matched to a gene. This CDR3 contains 16 residues. Germline lookup yields CDR1 SQVTM and CDR2 ANQGSEA.

The V call is TRBV16, the J call TRBJ2-7; TRBD1 is a possible D gene (7 bases). This CDR3 has 15 residues. The V gene lost 0 bases and the J gene lost 6 bases, with 15 bases spanning the gap. CDR1 and CDR2 (germline): KGHSY, FQNENV. The CDR3 is CASSQSAGGLVEQYF. CDR3 nucleotide sequence: TGTGCCAGCAGCCAATCGGCAGGGGGGTTAGTCGAGCAGTACTTC.

The rearrangement links TRBV18 to TRBJ2-2, with a tentative D call TRBD2 (6 bases). This CDR3 has 14 residues. The V gene lost 3 bases and the J gene lost 7 bases, with 12 bases spanning the gap. Germline CDR1 reads KGHSH; CDR2 reads LQKENI. DNA of the CDR3: TGTGCCAGCTCACCGAACCGGGAGATCGGGGAGCTGTTTTTT. Residues: CASSPNREIGELFF.

J is TRBJ2-1 and V is TRBV20-1, with a tentative D call TRBD2 (6 bases). The CDR3 is 12 residues long. Germline CDR1 and CDR2: DFQATT and SNEGSKA (reference sequence). V was clipped by 3 bases and J by 6 bases, with 9 bases between them. DNA of the CDR3: TGCAGTGCTAGGCGGGATCCCAATGAGCAGTTCTTC. Encoded protein: CSARRDPNEQFF.

There are many counts of this clonotype. This rearrangement joins TRBV7-8 to TRBJ2-7; TRBD2 matches 7 bases. J lost 6 bases, V lost 1 base, and 9 bases had no gene match. Germline values: CDR1 SGHVS, CDR2 FQNEAQ. CDR3 size: 15 residues. The CDR3 protein is CASSLVPGTTTEQYF. The CDR3 nucleotides read TGTGCCAGCAGCTTAGTCCCCGGGACTACGACCGAGCAGTACTTC.

V gene TRBV11-2 combines with J gene TRBJ2-5, with a tentative D call TRBD1 (5 bases). Per germline, CDR1 SGHAT and CDR2 FQNNGV. V shed 7 bases and J shed 2 bases, with 11 bases lying between them. The CDR3 spans 13 residues. The CDR3, as DNA: TGTGCCAGCACTGGGCAGGGACAAGAGACCCAGTACTTC. This encodes CASTGQGQETQYF.

This clonotype was observed a few times. The chain has TRBV12-3 or TRBV12-4 and TRBJ1-6; no firm D call. The CDR3 loop spans 14 amino acids. The ends were cut back, 1 base at V and 9 bases at J, with 10 bases in the middle. CDR3 sequence reads: CASSLGDRFSPLHF. The DNA for the CDR3 is TGTGCCAGCAGTTTAGGTGACCGGTTTTCACCCCTCCACTTT.

This clonotype turned up a few times. V is TRBV20-1 and J is TRBJ1-4; unclear D gene. V was shortened by 0 bases and J by 2 bases, with 10 bases between the two germline ends. Germline loops: CDR1 DFQATT, CDR2 SNEGSKA (reference sequence). This CDR3 is built from 15 residues. The CDR3 is CSARDPRRTNEKLFF. The CDR3 DNA is TGCAGTGCTAGAGATCCGAGGAGGACTAATGAAAAACTGTTTTTT.

This clonotype was seen ten or more times. The rearrangement uses TRBV7-2 and TRBJ2-3, with D perhaps TRBD2 (5 bases). This CDR3 is 12 amino acids long. CDR1 and CDR2 from the germline V gene are SGHTA and FQGNSA. V shed 5 bases and J shed 9 bases, with 12 bases lying between them. The CDR3 here is CASSRSGETQYF. For the CDR3, the DNA is TGTGCCAGCAGCCGGAGCGGAGAGACGCAGTATTTT.

This clonotype was seen at least ten times. The chain recombines TRBV19 with TRBJ2-6, with 7 bases fitting TRBD1. Unmatched junction bases numbered 4, after V lost 6 bases and J lost 2 bases. Germline V CDR1 and CDR2: LNHDA, SQIVND (reference sequence). The CDR3 has 15 amino acids. DNA for the CDR3: TGTGCCAGTAGATTAACAGGGGCTGGGGCCAACGTCCTGACTTTC. Its translation is CASRLTGAGANVLTF.

The chain has TRBV24-1 and TRBJ2-1, with D tentatively TRBD2 (5 bases). V dropped 3 bases and J dropped 5 bases, with 13 bases sitting between them. From germline, CDR1 is KGHDR and CDR2 SFDVKD. The CDR3 extends over 15 amino acids. The CDR3 region has the DNA TGTGCCACCAGTGATCCTCGGGGTTTCGACAATGAGCAGTTCTTC. This codes for CATSDPRGFDNEQFF.

This clonotype was found a few times. The chain links TRBV5-1 to TRBJ2-7; no clear D. CDR1 and CDR2 (germline): SGHRS, YFSETQ. The V and J ends lost 4 bases and 3 bases respectively, with 11 bases between them. CDR3 size: 13 residues. The CDR3 DNA reads as TGCGCCAGCAGCCACAATCCTGGCTACGAGCAGTACTTC. Its protein is CASSHNPGYEQYF.

This chain connects TRBV7-9 to TRBJ2-7; 9 bases are shared with TRBD1. V gave up 5 bases and J gave up 9 bases; unmatched junction bases: 11. The CDR3 spans 14 residues. Germline V CDR1 and CDR2: SEHNR, FQNEAQ (reference sequence). The CDR3 nucleotides read TGTGCCAGCAGCCACGACCGGGACAGGGCTACGCAGTACTTC. Encoded protein: CASSHDRDRATQYF.

The genes are TRBV5-1 and TRBJ2-5; 7 nucleotides match TRBD2. J lost 5 bases, V lost 0 bases, and 4 bases had no gene match. The germline V gene has CDR1 SGHRS and CDR2 YFSETQ. This CDR3 has 14 residues. Written as DNA, the CDR3 is TGCGCCAGCAGCTTGGCTACTAGCGCGGAGACCCAGTACTTC. Protein sequence: CASSLATSAETQYF.